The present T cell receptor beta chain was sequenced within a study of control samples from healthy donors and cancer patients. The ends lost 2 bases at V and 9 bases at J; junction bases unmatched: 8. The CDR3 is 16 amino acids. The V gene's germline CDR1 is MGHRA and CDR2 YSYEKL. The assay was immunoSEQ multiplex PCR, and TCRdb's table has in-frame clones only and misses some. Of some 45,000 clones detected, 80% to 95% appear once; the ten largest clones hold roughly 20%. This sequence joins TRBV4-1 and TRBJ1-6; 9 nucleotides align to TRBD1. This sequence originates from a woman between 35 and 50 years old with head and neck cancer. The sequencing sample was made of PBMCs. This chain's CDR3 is CASSQHIGQGSSPLHF. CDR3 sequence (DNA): TGCGCCAGCAGCCAACATATAGGACAGGGGAGTTCACCCCTCCACTTT.